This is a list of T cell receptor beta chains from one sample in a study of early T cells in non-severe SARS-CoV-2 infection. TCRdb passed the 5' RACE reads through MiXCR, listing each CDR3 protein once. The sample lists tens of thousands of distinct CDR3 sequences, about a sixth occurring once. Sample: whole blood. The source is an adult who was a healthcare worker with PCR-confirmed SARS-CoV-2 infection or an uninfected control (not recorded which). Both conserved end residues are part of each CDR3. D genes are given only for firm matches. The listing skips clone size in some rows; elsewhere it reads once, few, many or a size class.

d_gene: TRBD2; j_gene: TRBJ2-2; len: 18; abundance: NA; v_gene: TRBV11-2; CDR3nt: TGTGCCAGCAGCCCAAGGGGACTAGCGGGAGGGGGCACCGGGGAGCTGTTTTTT; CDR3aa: CASSPRGLAGGGTGELFF
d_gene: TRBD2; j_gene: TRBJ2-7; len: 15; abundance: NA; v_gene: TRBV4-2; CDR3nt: TGTGCCAGCAGCCAAGAAGGCGGGGGGACCTACGAGCAGTACTTC; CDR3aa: CASSQEGGGTYEQYF
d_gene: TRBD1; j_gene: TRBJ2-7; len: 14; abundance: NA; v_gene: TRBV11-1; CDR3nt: TGTGCCAGCAGTTCGAGGACAGGGGAGGGCAAGCAGTACTTC; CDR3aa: CASSSRTGEGKQYF
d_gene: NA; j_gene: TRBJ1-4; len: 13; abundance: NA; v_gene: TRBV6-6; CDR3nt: TGTGCCAGCAGTTACTGGCCTAATGAAAAACTGTTTTTT; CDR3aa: CASSYWPNEKLFF
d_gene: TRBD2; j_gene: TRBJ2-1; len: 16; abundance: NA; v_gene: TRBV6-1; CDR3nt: TGTGCCAGCACGAAGACGAGCGGACTAGCTTTGAATGAGCAGTTCTTC; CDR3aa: CASTKTSGLALNEQFF
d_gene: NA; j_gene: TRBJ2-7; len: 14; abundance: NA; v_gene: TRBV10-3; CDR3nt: TGTGCCATCAGTGAGTCGGGGAGCTCCTACGAGCAGTACTTC; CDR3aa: CAISESGSSYEQYF
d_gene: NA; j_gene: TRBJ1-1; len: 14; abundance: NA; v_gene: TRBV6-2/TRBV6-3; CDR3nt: TGTGCCAGCAGTAGGGGACGGACGAACACTGAAGCTTTCTTT; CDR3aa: CASSRGRTNTEAFF
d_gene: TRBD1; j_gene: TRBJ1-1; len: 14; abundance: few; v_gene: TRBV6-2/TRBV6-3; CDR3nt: TGTGCCAGCAGGTCCGGGACAGGGGGCACTGAAGCTTTCTTT; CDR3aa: CASRSGTGGTEAFF
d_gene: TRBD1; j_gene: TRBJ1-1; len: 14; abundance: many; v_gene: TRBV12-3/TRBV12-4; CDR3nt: TGTGCCAGCAGTAGCTGGACAGGGATGACTGAAGCTTTCTTT; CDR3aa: CASSSWTGMTEAFF
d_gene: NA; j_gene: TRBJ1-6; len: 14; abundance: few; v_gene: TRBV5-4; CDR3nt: TGTGCCAGCAGCCTCCCGGGACTTAATTCACCCCTCCACTTT; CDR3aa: CASSLPGLNSPLHF
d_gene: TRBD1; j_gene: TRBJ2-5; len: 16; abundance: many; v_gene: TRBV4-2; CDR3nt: TGTGCCAGCAGCCAAGATTGGACAGGGAGAGGGGAGACCCAGTACTTC; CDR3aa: CASSQDWTGRGETQYF
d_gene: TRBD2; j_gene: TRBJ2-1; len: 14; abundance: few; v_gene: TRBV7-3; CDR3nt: TGTGCCAGCAGCCCGAGCGGGAGAGGCGGTGAGCAGTTCTTC; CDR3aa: CASSPSGRGGEQFF
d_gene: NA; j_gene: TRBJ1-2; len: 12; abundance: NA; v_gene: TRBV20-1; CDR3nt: TGCAGTGCTAGAGATTTCGGGGAGGGCTACACCTTC; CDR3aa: CSARDFGEGYTF
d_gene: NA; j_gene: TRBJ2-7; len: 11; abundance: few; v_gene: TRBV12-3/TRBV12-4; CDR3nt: TGTGCCAGCAGTTTAGAATCAGAGCAGTACTTC; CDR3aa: CASSLESEQYF
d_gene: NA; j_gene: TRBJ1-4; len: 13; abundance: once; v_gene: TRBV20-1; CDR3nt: TGCAGTGCTACTGGACATTCGAATGAAAAACTGTTTTTT; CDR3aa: CSATGHSNEKLFF
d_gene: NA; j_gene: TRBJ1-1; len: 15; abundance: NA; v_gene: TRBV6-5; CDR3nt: TGTGCCAGCAGTCTAATTCCCGGGAGGTACACTGAAGCTTTCTTT; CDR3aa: CASSLIPGRYTEAFF
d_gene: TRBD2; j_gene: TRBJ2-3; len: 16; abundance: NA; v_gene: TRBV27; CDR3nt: TGTGCCAGCAGTCCATCAGCGGGGGAGATCACAGATACGCAGTATTTT; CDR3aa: CASSPSAGEITDTQYF
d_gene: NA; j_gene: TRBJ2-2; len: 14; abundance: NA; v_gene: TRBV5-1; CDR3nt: TGCGCCAGCAGCTCGGGACTGCGCCCCGGGGAGCTGTTTTTT; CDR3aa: CASSSGLRPGELFF
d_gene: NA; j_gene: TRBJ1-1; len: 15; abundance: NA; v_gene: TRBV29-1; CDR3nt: TGCAGCGTTTCGGGAGCGGGCGTGAAGAACACTGAAGCTTTCTTT; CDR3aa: CSVSGAGVKNTEAFF
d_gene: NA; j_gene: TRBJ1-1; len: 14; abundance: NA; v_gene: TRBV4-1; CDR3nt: TGCGCCAGCAGCCCGTCGACTAGAGACACTGAAGCTTTCTTT; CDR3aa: CASSPSTRDTEAFF
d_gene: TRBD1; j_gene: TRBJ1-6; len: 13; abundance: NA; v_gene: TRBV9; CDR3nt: TGTGCCAGCAGCGTCCAGACAGGGGGGCCCCTCCACTTT; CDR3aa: CASSVQTGGPLHF
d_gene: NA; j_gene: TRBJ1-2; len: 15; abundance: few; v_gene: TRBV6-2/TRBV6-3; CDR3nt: TGTGCCAGCAGTTCTAACATTCTTGGAGGCTATGGCTACACCTTC; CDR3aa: CASSSNILGGYGYTF
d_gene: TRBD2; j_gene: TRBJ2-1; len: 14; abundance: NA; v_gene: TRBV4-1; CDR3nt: TGCGCCAGCAGCCCTGGACTAGCGGTTAATGAGCAGTTCTTC; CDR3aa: CASSPGLAVNEQFF
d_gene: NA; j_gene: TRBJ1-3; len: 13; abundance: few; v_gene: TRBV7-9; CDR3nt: TGTGCCACCAAGGGGTTCTCTGGAAACACCATATATTTT; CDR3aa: CATKGFSGNTIYF
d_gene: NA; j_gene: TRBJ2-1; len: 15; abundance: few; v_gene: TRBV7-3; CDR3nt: TGTGCCAGCAGCTTAGTACTAGGGTTTAAAAATGAGCAGTTCTTC; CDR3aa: CASSLVLGFKNEQFF
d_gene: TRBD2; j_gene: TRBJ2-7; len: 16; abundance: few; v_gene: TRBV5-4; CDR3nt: TGTGCCAGCAGCCCTACCGCGGGGCTAGCGGGAGTGGAGCAGTACTTC; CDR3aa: CASSPTAGLAGVEQYF
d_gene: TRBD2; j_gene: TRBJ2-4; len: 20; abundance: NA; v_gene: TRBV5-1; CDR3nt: TGCGCCAGCAGCCACTCGGGACTAGCGGGAACCGTCCTAGCCAAAAACATTCAGTACTTC; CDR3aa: CASSHSGLAGTVLAKNIQYF
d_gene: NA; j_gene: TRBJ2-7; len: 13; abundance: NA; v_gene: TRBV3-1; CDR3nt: TGTGCCAGCAGCCAAGATCTGTGGGGCGAGCAGTACTTC; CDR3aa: CASSQDLWGEQYF
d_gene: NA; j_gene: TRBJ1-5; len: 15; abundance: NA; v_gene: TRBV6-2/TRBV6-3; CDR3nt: TGTGCCAGCAGTAGGTGGGAACTTAGCAATCAGCCCCAGCATTTT; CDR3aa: CASSRWELSNQPQHF
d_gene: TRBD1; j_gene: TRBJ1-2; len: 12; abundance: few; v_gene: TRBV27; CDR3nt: TGTGCCAGCAGTTTCAGGGGGCGAGGCTACACCTTC; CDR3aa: CASSFRGRGYTF
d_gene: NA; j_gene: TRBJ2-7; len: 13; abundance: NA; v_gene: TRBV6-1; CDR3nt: TGTGCCAGCAGTGTTCAGGGTGGGTACGAGCAGTACTTC; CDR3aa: CASSVQGGYEQYF
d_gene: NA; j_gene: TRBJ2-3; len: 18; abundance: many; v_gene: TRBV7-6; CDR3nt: TGTGCCAGCAGCTTAGGACCAATGACTCACTCCCTGGCGGATACGCAGTATTTT; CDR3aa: CASSLGPMTHSLADTQYF
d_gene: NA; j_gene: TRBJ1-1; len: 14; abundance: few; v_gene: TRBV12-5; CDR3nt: TGTGCTAGTGGTCCCCCCAATTGGCAGGCTGAAGCTTTCTTT; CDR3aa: CASGPPNWQAEAFF
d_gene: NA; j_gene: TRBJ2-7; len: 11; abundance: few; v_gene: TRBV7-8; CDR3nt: TGTGCCAGCAGCTCCGTGGGAGAGCAGTACTTC; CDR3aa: CASSSVGEQYF
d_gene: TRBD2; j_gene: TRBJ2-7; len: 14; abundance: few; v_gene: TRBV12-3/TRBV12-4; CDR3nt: TGTGCCAGCAGTCGACTAGCGGGAGGTTCTGAGCAGTACTTC; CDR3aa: CASSRLAGGSEQYF
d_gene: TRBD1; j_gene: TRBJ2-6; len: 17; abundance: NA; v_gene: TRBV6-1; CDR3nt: TGTGCCAGCACCCCCGGACAGGGGGCGTCCGGGGCCAACGTCCTGACTTTC; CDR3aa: CASTPGQGASGANVLTF
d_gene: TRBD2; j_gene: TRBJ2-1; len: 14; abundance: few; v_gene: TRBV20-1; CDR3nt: TGCAGTGCTTCGGGACTAGCGTCCTACAATGAGCAGTTCTTC; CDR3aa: CSASGLASYNEQFF
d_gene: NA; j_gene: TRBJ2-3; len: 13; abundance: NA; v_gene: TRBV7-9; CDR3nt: TGTGCCAGCAGCTTAATTGGGACAGATACGCAGTATTTT; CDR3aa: CASSLIGTDTQYF
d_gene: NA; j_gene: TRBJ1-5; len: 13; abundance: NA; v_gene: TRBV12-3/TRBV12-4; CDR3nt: TGTGCCAGCAGTTTCTCCCCCTCGGAGCCCCAGCATTTT; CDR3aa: CASSFSPSEPQHF
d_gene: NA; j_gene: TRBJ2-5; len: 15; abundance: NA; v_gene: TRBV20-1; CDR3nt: TGCAGTGCTCACAGGGCAGGGAATGCCCAAGAGACCCAGTACTTC; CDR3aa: CSAHRAGNAQETQYF
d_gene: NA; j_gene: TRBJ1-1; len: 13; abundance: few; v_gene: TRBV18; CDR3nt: TGTGCCAGCTCACCACAGACGAACACTGAAGCTTTCTTT; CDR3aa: CASSPQTNTEAFF
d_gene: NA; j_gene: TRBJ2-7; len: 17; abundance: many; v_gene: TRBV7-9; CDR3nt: TGTGCCAGCAGCTTAGGCCAAGGGACAACTTACTCCTACGAGCAGTACTTC; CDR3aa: CASSLGQGTTYSYEQYF
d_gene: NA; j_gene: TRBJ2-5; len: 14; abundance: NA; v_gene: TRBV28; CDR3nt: TGTGCCATCCTCGGAGGGGGGTACCAAGAGACCCAGTACTTC; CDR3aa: CAILGGGYQETQYF
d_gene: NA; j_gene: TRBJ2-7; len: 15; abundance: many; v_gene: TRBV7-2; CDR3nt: TGTGCCAGCAGCTTAGCGGCCGGGAGCTCCTACGAGCAGTACTTC; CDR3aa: CASSLAAGSSYEQYF
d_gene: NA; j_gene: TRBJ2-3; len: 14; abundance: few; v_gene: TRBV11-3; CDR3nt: TGTGCCAGCAGCCCCAGGGACGGAGGAGATACGCAGTATTTT; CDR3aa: CASSPRDGGDTQYF
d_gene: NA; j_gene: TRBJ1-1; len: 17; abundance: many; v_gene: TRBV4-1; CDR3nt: TGCGCCAGCAGCCAAGTGGATCTAGGGTTTATGAACACTGAAGCTTTCTTT; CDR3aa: CASSQVDLGFMNTEAFF
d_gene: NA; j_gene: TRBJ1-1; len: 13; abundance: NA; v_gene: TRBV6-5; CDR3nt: TGTGCCAGCAGTATGGGGCAGTACACTGAAGCTTTCTTT; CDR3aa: CASSMGQYTEAFF
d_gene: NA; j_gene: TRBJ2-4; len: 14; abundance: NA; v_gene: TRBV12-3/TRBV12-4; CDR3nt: TGTGCCAGCAGGAGTAGACTTTTCAAAAACATTCAGTACTTC; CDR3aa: CASRSRLFKNIQYF
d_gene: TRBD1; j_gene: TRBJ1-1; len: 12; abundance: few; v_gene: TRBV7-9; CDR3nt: TGTGCCAGCAGCCCGGACAGGGGGGATGCTTTCTTT; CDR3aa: CASSPDRGDAFF
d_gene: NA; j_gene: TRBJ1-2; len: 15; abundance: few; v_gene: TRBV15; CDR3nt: TGTGCCACCAGCAGAGGTCTATCAGGAGACTATGGCTACACCTTC; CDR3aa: CATSRGLSGDYGYTF
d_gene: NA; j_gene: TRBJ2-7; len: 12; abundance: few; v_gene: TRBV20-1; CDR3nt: TGCAGTGCTGGACGGGGGAGCTACGAGCAGTACTTC; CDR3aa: CSAGRGSYEQYF